This T cell receptor (beta chain) is drawn from a study of shared clonotypes between healthy human individuals. Study-wide points: Depth of sequencing was expected to influence donor clonotype sharing. Some naive CD4 clonotypes, about 5%, turned up in common across a few donors. The sampled material consisted only of blood, and tissue repertoires are likely to differ.

Produced via immunoSEQ multiplex PCR; TCRdb's table is partial and in-frame only. The sample carries around 1.5 million clones, about 98% recorded once. The CDR3 is 18 residues long. CDR1 and CDR2 from the germline V gene are MNHEY and SMNVEV (reference sequence). V lost 6 bases and J lost 8, with 29 bases in between. With respect to this clone: The antigen is not known.

This TCR was recovered from a man aged 25 to 40 in good health. The sample comprised naive CD4+ T cells sorted from blood. Documented subset: CD45RA+ positively selected. The V gene is TRBV27, the J gene TRBJ2-1, with D possibly TRBD2 on 6 matching bases. The CDR3 protein is CASSIRGGPVGWEHEQFF. DNA for the CDR3: TGTGCCAGCAGCATCAGAGGAGGGCCGGTCGGGTGGGAGCATGAGCAGTTCTTC.